This record looks at one TCR beta chain sequence and its context. Its antigen is unknown. Using immunoSEQ multiplex PCR, the repertoire was profiled, and TCRdb retains in-frame clones only, with some absent. The sample lists 60,000 or so clones; 85% to 90% were seen once. The record originates from a study of PD-L1 blockade in urothelial cancer. Whole-study context: Atezolizumab therapy began for patients in 2014, dosed at 1,200 mg intravenously every 3 weeks. The study, taken as a whole, reports: For durable-benefit patients, tumor-associated blood clones expanded more at 3 weeks.

Trimming shortened V by 9 bases and J by 0 bases, and 15 bases separated the two germline ends. From germline, CDR1 is LNHDA and CDR2 SQIVND (reference sequence). The CDR3 totals 15 residues. Regarding time point: pretreatment peripheral blood. The sample was PBMCs, taken around atezolizumab (anti-PD-L1) treatment. The TCR comes from an older man with urothelial cancer. The chain has TRBV19 and TRBJ1-3; a weak D match, TRBD1 (6 bases). The CDR3 DNA reads TGTGCCAGCACAAGACAGGAAATCTCTGGAAACACCATATATTTT. Amino acids: CASTRQEISGNTIYF.